The clone carrying this T cell receptor (beta chain) was observed many times. Its antigen is not identified. CDR3 length equals 14 residues. The V and J ends lost 2 bases and 0 bases respectively, with 9 bases between them. Germline V gene sequence: CDR1 SGDLS, CDR2 YYNGEE. Per-sample yields of isolated PBMCs were at least 7 million. Sample-barcoded 5' priming and a J-beta primer mix drove a second PCR of roughly 7 to 11 cycles. A tag from a template-switch adaptor with 12 random nucleotides marked each cDNA molecule. MiXCR, applied by TCRdb to the 5' RACE reads, yields one record per CDR3 protein. This table holds around 1.5 million distinct CDR3 sequences, approximately 42% found once. The entry originates in a study of blood T cells in healthy people across ages. Study conclusions and caveats: Estimated diversity across one million T cells was deemed an underestimate.

The source material was blood. The rearrangement links TRBV9 to TRBJ2-7; D ambiguous. This sequence was found in a woman younger than 35 in good health. CDR3: CASSVTGLSYEQYF. The CDR3, as DNA: TGTGCCAGCAGCGTTACGGGCCTCTCCTACGAGCAGTACTTC.